This T cell receptor beta chain was documented in a study of a mutant IDH1 vaccine in newly diagnosed glioma (dated by TCRdb to about 2021). For context, the study as a whole: Vaccination began 4-6 weeks after radiotherapy alone, or alongside temozolomide cycles in the chemotherapy-containing groups. Prior to enrollment, standard therapy consisting of radiotherapy alone, temozolomide alone, or radiochemotherapy with temozolomide had been administered to patients, with the combination being received by most patients. Peripheral blood was collected at six visits: V03 (baseline), V05, V07, V10, V12 and V13. The 32 treated patients were roughly 62% male and roughly 40% female, with a mean age of approximately 40 years. Visit V12 was the week-35 safety follow-up and visit V13 was the week-47 end of study. Longitudinal TCRB deep sequencing was done for 25 to 30 treated patients, wherever samples were available for exploratory analyses. What the study reported, not specific to this receptor: According to the authors, sample limitations meant that analyses of patient blood samples could not be reproduced. No apparent relationship was observed between pseudoprogression and alterations in the top peripheral T cell clonotypes detected by TCRB sequencing. Across multiple MHC alleles, vaccine-induced immune responses were seen in 93.3% of patients. PBMC samples for TCRB deep sequencing were selected based on availability.

The CDR3 measures 13 amino acids from cysteine to phenylalanine. Kept here is only the CDR3 DNA, which spans 39 bases and is read in frame from base 1. The V and J ends are trimmed by 0 bases and 8 bases, leaving 9 bases between them. CDR1 and CDR2 were assigned from the germline V gene (reference sequence) as SGHNT and YYREEE. Per the publication, the time point label means: week 35, safety follow-up. A 20-mer mutant IDH1 peptide at 300 micrograms in Montanide made up each vaccine dose, which was injected subcutaneously together with topical imiquimod. Patients received eight vaccinations in weeks 1, 3, 5, 7, 11, 15, 19 and 23, corresponding to visits V03 through V10. Donors had newly diagnosed WHO grade 3 or 4 IDH1-mutant astrocytomas with loss of nuclear ATRX. The samples were drawn from NOA16, a multicentre, single-arm, open-label phase I trial in Germany that tested a mutant IDH1 peptide vaccine in humans for the first time. The DNeasy Blood and Tissue Kit was used to extract genomic DNA from EDTA blood for TCRB sequencing.

As for this clone: Which antigen it targets is not known. No base quality values were provided; no much bigger clone lies one nucleotide off.

Preparation of the library involved the immunoSEQ multiplex PCR assay. Following the manufacturer's protocol, the hsTCRB Kit was used to amplify rearranged TCR beta chain sequences. Sequencing of TCRB libraries was carried out on an Illumina MiSeq. The paper's data handling went like this. The kit vendor's proprietary platform handled demultiplexing, trimming and gene mapping. Held by TCRdb, this immuneACCESS table contains in-frame sequences only and omits some clones. Under half of the omission traces to an unresolved V gene where checked; the cause of the rest is unknown. The D gene and trimming were derived from the DNA, and the V and J assignments and clone size from that table. This sample gives approximately 45,000 clones in total; more than 75% of them show up just once. Together, the top ten hold more than 5% of the sample.

This TCR derives from a woman between 35 and 50 years old with glioma. Specimen: PBMCs, collected from a glioma patient whose treatment included an IDH1 peptide vaccine. Here the chain combines TRBV5-4 and TRBJ2-1, with the D gene call left open. The DNA is TGTGCCAGCAGCTTGGCCCGGGCCGATGAGCAGTTCTTC. Its protein is CASSLARADEQFF.